A single sample is the source of the 4 T cell receptor beta chains below, sequenced in a study of regulatory T cells in long-lasting Graves disease. This sample's time point: newly diagnosed GD, antithyroid drugs for less than 3 months. PBMC-derived RNA was used for the TCR library. To make TCR beta libraries, researchers used iRepertoire HTBI primers and Arm-PCR of CDR3 regions. TCRdb ran MiXCR on the multiplex PCR reads and lists one entry per CDR3 protein. The table lists about 620,000 distinct CDR3 sequences, around 17% of them singletons. These data also formed part of another study, on T cells in Graves' hyperthyroidism and ophthalmopathy.

Sequenced here: peripheral blood mononuclear cells (PBMCs), sampled at new diagnosis, from a patient treated with antithyroid drugs. These receptors were collected from a woman aged 30 to 39 with Graves disease.

The chain recombines TRBV13 with TRBJ2-2; D may match TRBD1 or TRBD2 (5 bases each). The CDR3 is 16 residues long. Germline V CDR1 and CDR2: PRHDT, FYEKMQ (reference sequence). V was clipped by 5 bases and J by 0 bases, with 13 bases between them. The CDR3 here is CASSNGAEANTGELFF. The CDR3 coding sequence is TGTGCCAGCAGCAACGGGGCTGAAGCGAACACCGGGGAGCTGTTTTTT.

The chain is built from TRBV5-1 and TRBJ1-6; D gene unclear. CDR1 is SGHRS and CDR2 is YFSETQ in the germline V gene. CDR3 length: 15 residues. Deletions cut 7 bases from V and 7 bases from J, with 18 bases between. The CDR3 DNA reads as TGCGCCAGCTTCGACCTGACACGGCCGAATTCACCCCTCCACTTT. Its translation is CASFDLTRPNSPLHF.

Concerning this clonotype: A single base separates this from a much larger clone, so it may be a read error. V gene TRBV10-3 combines with J gene TRBJ1-1; D uncertain. The CDR3 spans 13 residues. Trimming took off 5 bases at V and 1 base at J, with 8 bases between the two ends. The germline V gene encodes CDR1 ENHRY and CDR2 SYGVKD. The CDR3 DNA sequence: TGTGCCATCAGTTACGACCAGAACACTGAAGCTTTCTTT. This translates into CAISYDQNTEAFF.

Comments on this clonotype: At one boundary the junction diverges from the germline segment, which might be a read error. The J gene is TRBJ1-2, the V gene TRBV18; D call uncertain. CDR1 and CDR2 (germline): KGHSH, LQKENI. This CDR3 has 14 residues. CDR3 sequence: CVSPAGQWAGGYTF. CDR3 DNA: TGTGTCAGCCCGGCCGGCCAATGGGCGGGCGGCTACACCTTC.